A single T cell receptor (beta chain) is shown here with its context. Its target is unknown. A multiplex PCR was run with 60 Vbeta primers and 13 Jbeta primers. Data came from immunoSEQ multiplex PCR; TCRdb stores just in-frame clones and leaves some out. Here the sample spans about 150,000 clones, over 65% being singletons. This entry comes from a study of cytomegalovirus exposure and HLA in healthy donors. Study-level findings and limits: Earlier analysis looked at TCR beta V segments, and most were productive about 87% or about 30% of the time. Researchers counted roughly 150 TCR beta chains as cytomegalovirus-associated. In a later analysis, a genetic analysis reported fewer productive-TCR N-insertions in an Asian-associated ancestry cluster than the cohort average.

The CDR3 is made up of 16 amino acids. Germline V gene lookup returns CDR1 SNHLY and CDR2 FYNNEI. V lost 5 bases, J lost 0 bases, and 7 bases stayed unmatched. Among the donors, all were healthy bone marrow donors. The sequence came from a man in his thirties or forties in good health and CMV-seronegative. Input material: PBMCs. The genes are TRBV2 and TRBJ2-7; 10 bases line up with TRBD1. The CDR3 sequence: CASSPQGTGVSYEQYF. The CDR3 DNA sequence: TGTGCCAGCAGTCCCCAGGGGACAGGGGTCTCCTACGAGCAGTACTTC.